The 7 T cell receptor beta chains below were found in one sample sequenced in a study of cytomegalovirus exposure and HLA in healthy donors. The assay was immunoSEQ multiplex PCR, and TCRdb's table has in-frame clones only and misses some. The sample gives 90,000 to 120,000 clones, over 75% of which show up once; 3% to 3.5% is in the top ten. The sample was PBMCs. Receptors were obtained from a woman between 18 and 29 years old in good health and CMV-seronegative.

The J gene is TRBJ2-5, the V gene TRBV29-1, with 11 bases fitting TRBD2. The CDR3 has 13 amino acids. The germline gives CDR1 SQVTM, CDR2 ANQGSEA. With 5 bases clipped from V and 5 bases from J, the junction kept 4 bases outside the gene matches. The CDR3 region has the DNA TGCAGCGTTTGGGCTAGCGGGGGGGAGACCCAGTACTTC. Its translation: CSVWASGGETQYF.

The chain recombines TRBV6-6 with TRBJ1-1, with D unresolved. Looked up from germline, CDR1 is MNHNY and CDR2 is SVGAGI (reference sequence). V gave up 0 bases and J gave up 11 bases, with 10 bases separating them. This CDR3 has 12 residues. The CDR3 region is CASSYSEDMAFF. CDR3 nucleotides: TGTGCCAGCAGTTACTCTGAAGACATGGCTTTCTTT.

This rearrangement joins TRBV7-3 to TRBJ1-2; 9 nucleotides agree with TRBD1. Germline V gives CDR1 SGHTA, CDR2 FQGTGA. V was pared by 5 bases and J by 8 bases, with 6 bases of the junction left unmatched. The CDR3 is made up of 13 amino acids. CDR3 residues: CASSADRGYGYTF. The CDR3 bases are TGTGCCAGCAGCGCAGACAGGGGGTACGGCTACACCTTC.

This sequence joins TRBV5-4 and TRBJ2-7, with D maybe TRBD2 (6 bases). Germline CDR1 SGHNT, CDR2 YYREEE (reference sequence). V lost 0 bases and J lost 0, with 16 bases in between. This CDR3 region has 17 residues. The CDR3 DNA reads TGTGCCAGCAGCTTGGAGGGTAAAGGGAGGAGCTCCTACGAGCAGTACTTC. Its translation: CASSLEGKGRSSYEQYF. The complete variable domain, with remaining parts taken from reference TRBV5-4 and TRBJ2-7, reads ETGVTQSPTHLIKTRGQQVTLRCSSQSGHNTVSWYQQALGQGPQFIFQYYREEENGRGNFPPRFSGLQFPNYSSELNVNALELDDSALYLCASSLEGKGRSSYEQYFGPGTRLTVT.

J is TRBJ1-5 and V is TRBV10-2, with D perhaps TRBD1 (6 bases). Trimming cost V 0 bases and J 6 bases, with 12 bases left between them. The CDR3 has 15 amino acids. CDR1 and CDR2 (germline): WSHSY, SAAADI. The CDR3 region is CASSESRDTLQPQHF. DNA of the CDR3: TGCGCCAGCAGTGAGTCGAGGGACACCCTTCAGCCCCAGCATTTT.

The chain combines TRBV19 with TRBJ1-2; D gene uncertain. Germline V gene sequence: CDR1 LNHDA, CDR2 SQIVND (reference sequence). The V and J ends lost 3 bases and 8 bases respectively, with 13 bases between them. The CDR3 sequence is 13 residues long. The CDR3 bases are TGTGCCAGTAGTATCAACAGTCTATACGGCTACACCTTC. Translation: CASSINSLYGYTF.

The rearrangement uses TRBV4-1 and TRBJ2-3, with 8 positions matching TRBD1. Germline V gene sequence: CDR1 MGHRA, CDR2 YSYEKL. This CDR3 spans 16 amino acids. J was trimmed by 4 bases and V by 0 bases; bases with no gene match: 6. CDR3 sequence reads: CASSQDGQGAPDTQYF. The CDR3 region has the DNA TGCGCCAGCAGCCAAGACGGGCAGGGGGCGCCAGATACGCAGTATTTT.